This T cell receptor (beta chain) was recorded in a study of blood T cells in healthy people across ages. Study-wide results and caveats: Higher diversity and more naive CD4+ cells were features of long-lived donors, compared to aged donors.

This CDR3 is built from 17 residues. Germline values: CDR1 SGHTA, CDR2 FQGNSA. With 0 bases clipped from V and 2 bases from J, the junction kept 7 bases outside the gene matches. A second PCR of 7 to 11 cycles used a sample-barcoded 5' primer and a J-beta primer mix. Each CDR3 protein gets one entry after TCRdb re-called the 5' RACE reads with MiXCR. The data contain more than 800,000 distinct CDR3 sequences, 25% to 30% of them singletons. The sample holds many counts of this clonotype. Antigen unknown. The sequenced material came from blood. The TCR was taken from a woman over 75 in good health. This sequence joins TRBV7-2 and TRBJ2-1, with 7 bases lining up with TRBD1. CDR3 amino acids: CASSLARNRGPYNEQFF. CDR3 sequence (DNA): TGTGCCAGCAGCTTAGCAAGGAACAGGGGCCCCTACAATGAGCAGTTCTTC.